A selection of T cell receptor beta chains follows, all from one sample in a study of blood T cells in healthy people across ages. TCRdb re-derived calls from the 5' RACE reads in MiXCR, one entry per CDR3 protein. The data contain some 750,000 distinct CDR3 sequences, roughly 20% of them seen just once; the ten biggest clones take up about 22%. The sample was blood. The source of these receptors is a man aged 65-85 years in good health. The conserved cysteine and the conserved F or W are not part of the CDR3 here.

j_gene | v_gene | CDR3aa
TRBJ2-7 | TRBV12-3/TRBV12-4 | ASSFLAGGLPYEQY
TRBJ2-3 | TRBV4-3 | ASSQRGSPIGLDTQY
TRBJ2-3 | TRBV10-3 | AISEYSGSTDTQY
TRBJ2-1 | TRBV11-2 | ASSPKPSHEQF
TRBJ2-2 | TRBV28 | ASSFSGGYGGELF
TRBJ2-1 | TRBV24-1 | ATSDRAGGLGDEQF
TRBJ2-3 | TRBV5-1 | ASSALGSDTQY
TRBJ2-5 | TRBV18 | ASSPSDGTSGTQY
TRBJ2-1 | TRBV5-1 | ASSLGRSNNEQF
TRBJ2-3 | TRBV6-2/TRBV6-3 | ASRPRTSGYSDTQY
TRBJ2-3 | TRBV20-1 | DASSSSGGVTDTQY
TRBJ2-7 | TRBV5-1 | ASSLERRSYEQY
TRBJ1-6 | TRBV12-3/TRBV12-4 | ASKLSVAYNSPLH
TRBJ1-1 | TRBV7-3 | ASSLMAALGAEAF
TRBJ2-3 | TRBV10-3 | AISARGRLGTDTQY
TRBJ2-3 | TRBV7-2 | ASSVRGQLERY
TRBJ2-3 | TRBV20-1 | SARDPAAADTQY
TRBJ1-1 | TRBV20-1 | SARAQAGTSEAF
TRBJ2-5 | TRBV15 | ATSNRQETQY
TRBJ2-2 | TRBV3-1 | ASSQVQSWTVLTGELF
TRBJ1-5 | TRBV12-3/TRBV12-4 | ASSTWDSSNQPQH
TRBJ1-6 | TRBV16 | ASTDTGYRVDSPLH
TRBJ2-3 | TRBV5-1 | ASSSRQSATDTQY
TRBJ2-5 | TRBV5-1 | AGSLEGTIRTQY
TRBJ2-4 | TRBV29-1 | SVEGADPRNIQY
TRBJ2-7 | TRBV12-3/TRBV12-4 | ASSFSGGAVVYEQY
TRBJ1-4 | TRBV29-1 | SAGGGGGEKLF
TRBJ2-1 | TRBV4-1 | ASSQLYGNEQF
TRBJ1-2 | TRBV7-2 | ASSPQGLGYT
TRBJ2-5 | TRBV20-1 | SARDQAGRQETQY
TRBJ2-5 | TRBV5-1 | ASSFNVRTLGTQY
TRBJ1-2 | TRBV15 | ATSRGQGTYGYT
TRBJ1-2 | TRBV5-1 | ASSQQRQDLTGYT
TRBJ2-3 | TRBV20-1 | SADFRY
TRBJ2-3 | TRBV7-2 | ASSSAGGITDTQY
TRBJ1-2 | TRBV2 | ASSSGVGTGQNGYT